A single sample gave rise to the 16 T cell receptor beta chains below, sequenced in a study of blood T cell repertoires in COVID-19. Method: immunoSEQ multiplex PCR; TCRdb's copy keeps in-frame clones and lacks some. The sample lists 25,000 to 30,000 clones; more than 80% were seen once. Sequenced: peripheral blood. Receptors originate from a human donor in a cohort sampled during active COVID-19.

The CDR3 nucleotides are TGTGCCAGCTCAGTCACCTGGCCAGATACGCAGTATTTT. It is translated as CASSVTWPDTQYF. The J gene is TRBJ2-3, the V gene TRBV18; D not resolved. The CDR3 sequence is 13 residues long. The V gene's germline CDR1 is KGHSH and CDR2 LQKENI. V was trimmed by 5 bases and J by 4 bases, leaving 10 bases between them. The full variable domain, rest sourced from reference TRBV18 and TRBJ2-3, is NAGVMQNPRHLVRRRGQEARLRCSPMKGHSHVYWYRQLPEEGLKFMVYLQKENIIDESGMPKERFSAEFPKEGPSILRIQQVVRGDSAAYFCASSVTWPDTQYFGPGTRLTVL.

This clone was picked up one time. The V and J genes are TRBV7-9 and TRBJ1-6; 7 bases agree with TRBD1. Losses at the gene ends were 4 bases for V and 6 bases for J; bases not matched to a gene: 12. There are 17 residues in the CDR3. Germline V gene lookup returns CDR1 SEHNR and CDR2 FQNEAQ (reference sequence). In nucleotides, the CDR3 is TGTGCCAGCAGCTCTGGAATTCGGGACAGACTTAATTCACCCCTCCACTTT. Protein sequence: CASSSGIRDRLNSPLHF.

This clone has just one count. In DNA form, the CDR3 reads TGTGCCACCAGCAGAGATATCAGTCAGCCCCAGCATTTT. This gives the protein CATSRDISQPQHF. The rearrangement links TRBV15 to TRBJ1-5; unclear D gene. Trimming removed 0 bases from V and 6 bases from J, with 6 bases in between. Germline CDR1 is LNHNV and CDR2 is YYDKDF (reference sequence). The CDR3 is 13 amino acids.

The chain has TRBV7-8 and TRBJ1-3; D might be TRBD1 (5 bases). This CDR3 spans 16 amino acids. Germline V gene sequence: CDR1 SGHVS, CDR2 FQNEAQ. V was trimmed by 8 bases and J by 0 bases, leaving 17 bases between them. The CDR3 sequence is CASGLRQRNSGNTIYF. The CDR3, as DNA: TGTGCCAGCGGACTACGACAGAGAAACTCTGGAAACACCATATATTTT. Full variable domain (outside the CDR3, taken from reference TRBV7-8 and TRBJ1-3): GAGVSQSPRYKVAKRGQDVALRCDPISGHVSLFWYQQALGQGPEFLTYFQNEAQLDKSGLPSDRFFAERPEGSVSTLKIQRTQQEDSAVYLCASGLRQRNSGNTIYFGEGSWLTVV.

This sequence joins TRBV5-1 and TRBJ1-4, with no clear D. CDR3 length: 12 amino acids. CDR1 and CDR2 (germline): SGHRS, YFSETQ. V was clipped by 1 base and J by 7 bases, with 5 bases between them. CDR3 sequence (DNA): TGCGCCAGCAGCTTGCCGGGTGAAAAACTGTTTTTT. Translated, it gives CASSLPGEKLFF.

V usage is TRBV9 and J usage is TRBJ1-6, with a possible D match to TRBD1 (6 bases). V was trimmed by 4 bases and J by 0 bases, leaving 17 bases between them. CDR1 and CDR2 (germline): SGDLS, YYNGEE. The CDR3 loop spans 18 amino acids. CDR3 in DNA: TGTGCCAGCAGCTCAACAGGGACGGGGAGCTCCTATAATTCACCCCTCCACTTT. Translation: CASSSTGTGSSYNSPLHF.

The chain has TRBV20-1 and TRBJ1-2; D is undetermined. The CDR3 is 13 amino acids. Deletions cut 3 bases from V and 6 bases from J, with 14 bases between. Per germline, CDR1 DFQATT and CDR2 SNEGSKA (reference sequence). CDR3 sequence reads: CSASSRGFNGYTF. CDR3 in DNA: TGCAGTGCTAGTTCCCGGGGATTCAATGGCTACACCTTC.

The chain uses TRBV29-1 and TRBJ1-1; 10 positions agree with TRBD1. Looked up from germline, CDR1 is SQVTM and CDR2 is ANQGSEA. The CDR3 covers 14 residues. Trimming at V came to 1 base and at J to 4 bases, leaving 3 bases not matched to a gene. The CDR3 sequence: CSVEGDRGTTEAFF. In DNA form, the CDR3 reads TGCAGCGTTGAAGGGGACAGGGGAACCACTGAAGCTTTCTTT.

The chain combines TRBV6-5 with TRBJ2-5, with D tentatively TRBD2 (6 bases). The CDR3 runs to 13 residues. V gave up 6 bases and J gave up 3 bases, with 11 bases separating them. Germline V gives CDR1 MNHEY, CDR2 SVGAGI. CDR3 DNA: TGTGCCAGCAGCGGGACTCCGAAAGAGACCCAGTACTTC. It specifies CASSGTPKETQYF.

This clone appeared once. The V call is TRBV2, the J call TRBJ1-2, with D hard to call. This CDR3 comprises 11 residues. From germline, CDR1 is SNHLY and CDR2 FYNNEI. The V gene lost 7 bases and the J gene lost 3 bases, with 6 bases spanning the gap. CDR3 bases: TGTGCCAGCACTCGGGACTATGGCTACACCTTC. The encoded protein is CASTRDYGYTF.

V usage is TRBV9 and J usage is TRBJ1-3; D uncertain. V lost 3 bases and J 0 bases, leaving 10 bases between the germline ends. The CDR3 runs to 15 residues. Germline V gene sequence: CDR1 SGDLS, CDR2 YYNGEE. CDR3 region: CASSGASYSGNTIYF. The CDR3 DNA is TGTGCCAGCAGCGGGGCATCTTACTCTGGAAACACCATATATTTT.

This rearrangement joins TRBV9 to TRBJ1-1; 8 bases line up with TRBD1. Losses at the gene ends were 2 bases for V and 8 bases for J; bases not matched to a gene: 14. The CDR3 is made up of 16 amino acids. Germline assignment: CDR1 SGDLS and CDR2 YYNGEE. In nucleotides, the CDR3 is TGTGCCAGCAGCGTTTTTGATTTCGGACAGGGCAAGGAAGCTTTCTTT. Translation gives CASSVFDFGQGKEAFF.

This chain joins TRBV7-9 and TRBJ1-5; 10 positions match TRBD1. Trimming removed 2 bases from V and 4 bases from J; junction bases left unmatched: 5. This CDR3 region has 16 residues. The V gene's germline CDR1 is SEHNR and CDR2 FQNEAQ (reference sequence). CDR3 nucleotide sequence: TGTGCCAGCAGCTTATGGGGACAGGGGTTTAATCAGCCCCAGCATTTT. This translates into CASSLWGQGFNQPQHF.

This chain links TRBV7-2 with TRBJ1-2, with D perhaps matching TRBD1 (6 bases). Trimming removed 10 bases at V and 1 base at J, with 16 bases between. The CDR3 spans 14 residues. Germline V gives CDR1 SGHTA, CDR2 FQGNSA. In nucleotides, the CDR3 is TGTGCCACCGGAAGGACAGACTTTAACTATGGCTACACCTTC. Protein sequence: CATGRTDFNYGYTF.

The chain couples TRBV10-2 to TRBJ2-2; a weak D match, TRBD2 (5 bases). Germline V gene data show CDR1 as WSHSY and CDR2 as SAAADI. The V end was cut by 6 bases, the J end by 0 bases, with 11 bases between. This CDR3 comprises 15 residues. The CDR3 here is CASSRIGANTGELFF. CDR3 DNA: TGCGCCAGCAGCCGTATCGGGGCGAACACCGGGGAGCTGTTTTTT.

This chain connects TRBV30 to TRBJ2-6, with 7 bases identical to TRBD2. Germline values: CDR1 GTSNPN, CDR2 SVGIG (reference sequence). The CDR3 loop spans 17 amino acids. V was pared by 4 bases and J by 1 base, with 10 bases of the junction left unmatched. The CDR3 DNA is TGTGCCTGGACGCGGGGACGGACTAGATCTGGGGCCAACGTCCTGACTTTC. Residues: CAWTRGRTRSGANVLTF.